Listed below are T cell receptor beta chains from one sample, sequenced in a study of blood T cell repertoires in COVID-19. TCRdb's table, derived via immunoSEQ multiplex PCR, lists solely in-frame clones and lacks some. The data contain 200,000 or so clones, around four fifths of them singletons. The specimen was peripheral blood. The receptors here all came from a woman aged 55-69 years who had recovered from COVID-19. Both conserved end residues are part of each CDR3. Each record gives: V gene, D gene, J gene, clone size, CDR3 protein, CDR3 DNA. D genes are given only for firm matches. Clone sizes are given selectively: once, few, many, or a class where the clone is expanded.

V: TRBV14
D: TRBD1
J: TRBJ1-2
size: once
CDR3: CASSHRTGGYTF
DNA: TGTGCCAGCAGCCATCGGACAGGAGGCTACACCTTC

V: TRBV4-2
D: NA
J: TRBJ2-3
size: NA
CDR3: CASSQGAGGTDTQYF
DNA: TGTGCCAGCAGCCAGGGGGCGGGGGGCACAGATACGCAGTATTTT

V: TRBV7-2
D: TRBD1
J: TRBJ1-1
size: once
CDR3: CASSSRQGPILTEAFF
DNA: TGTGCCAGCAGCTCCCGACAGGGCCCAATTCTCACTGAAGCTTTCTTT

V: TRBV4-1
D: NA
J: TRBJ1-3
size: NA
CDR3: CASSYPGHLSGNTIYF
DNA: TGCGCCAGCAGCTACCCGGGACACCTCTCTGGAAACACCATATATTTT

V: TRBV7-6
D: NA
J: TRBJ2-1
size: NA
CDR3: CASSVDRNEQFF
DNA: TGTGCCAGCAGCGTCGACAGGAATGAGCAGTTCTTC

V: TRBV19
D: TRBD1
J: TRBJ1-6
size: NA
CDR3: CASSIRDRVRNSPLHF
DNA: TGTGCCAGTAGTATCCGGGACAGGGTGAGGAATTCACCCCTCCACTTT

V: TRBV19
D: TRBD1
J: TRBJ2-2
size: NA
CDR3: CASTKGASTGELFF
DNA: TGTGCCAGTACTAAGGGGGCTTCCACCGGGGAGCTGTTTTTT

V: TRBV6-5
D: NA
J: TRBJ2-7
size: NA
CDR3: CASSHREYEQYF
DNA: TGTGCCAGCAGTCATCGGGAGTACGAGCAGTACTTC

V: TRBV18
D: NA
J: TRBJ2-7
size: NA
CDR3: CASSPLTSLHEQYF
DNA: TGTGCCAGCTCACCACTGACTAGTCTCCACGAGCAGTACTTC

V: TRBV7-2
D: NA
J: TRBJ2-5
size: NA
CDR3: CASSSRDTEETQYF
DNA: TGTGCCAGCAGCAGCCGGGACACAGAAGAGACCCAGTACTTC

V: TRBV6-1
D: NA
J: TRBJ2-7
size: NA
CDR3: CASSEQKNYEQYF
DNA: TGTGCCAGCAGTGAACAGAAAAACTACGAGCAGTACTTC

V: TRBV15
D: TRBD1
J: TRBJ2-5
size: once
CDR3: CATSRPRTGGETQYF
DNA: TGTGCCACCAGCAGACCTCGGACAGGAGGAGAGACCCAGTACTTC

V: TRBV19
D: NA
J: TRBJ2-6
size: many
CDR3: CASSLSPGANVLTF
DNA: TGTGCCAGTAGTCTCTCCCCTGGGGCCAACGTCCTGACTTTC

V: TRBV11-2
D: NA
J: TRBJ2-5
size: few
CDR3: CASSATTQETQYF
DNA: TGTGCCAGCAGCGCGACTACCCAAGAGACCCAGTACTTC

V: TRBV11-2
D: TRBD1
J: TRBJ2-7
size: NA
CDR3: CASSPFRTGRNEQYF
DNA: TGTGCCAGCAGCCCCTTCCGGACAGGGAGGAACGAGCAGTACTTC

V: TRBV2
D: TRBD1
J: TRBJ2-1
size: NA
CDR3: CASSDPDRVVEQFF
DNA: TGTGCCAGCAGTGACCCGGACAGGGTTGTTGAGCAGTTCTTC

V: TRBV9
D: TRBD1
J: TRBJ1-1
size: NA
CDR3: CASSGRGPGNTEAFF
DNA: TGTGCCAGCAGCGGAAGGGGGCCTGGGAACACTGAAGCTTTCTTT

V: TRBV9
D: NA
J: TRBJ2-2
size: NA
CDR3: CASSVAPIGTLNTGELFF
DNA: TGTGCCAGCAGCGTAGCGCCTATCGGGACACTAAACACCGGGGAGCTGTTTTTT

V: TRBV27
D: TRBD2
J: TRBJ2-3
size: NA
CDR3: CASSSFSTSGLTDTQYF
DNA: TGTGCCAGCAGTTCCTTCTCGACTAGCGGACTAACAGATACGCAGTATTTT

V: TRBV27
D: NA
J: TRBJ1-2
size: NA
CDR3: CASSYTNYGYTF
DNA: TGTGCCAGCAGTTACACTAACTATGGCTACACCTTC